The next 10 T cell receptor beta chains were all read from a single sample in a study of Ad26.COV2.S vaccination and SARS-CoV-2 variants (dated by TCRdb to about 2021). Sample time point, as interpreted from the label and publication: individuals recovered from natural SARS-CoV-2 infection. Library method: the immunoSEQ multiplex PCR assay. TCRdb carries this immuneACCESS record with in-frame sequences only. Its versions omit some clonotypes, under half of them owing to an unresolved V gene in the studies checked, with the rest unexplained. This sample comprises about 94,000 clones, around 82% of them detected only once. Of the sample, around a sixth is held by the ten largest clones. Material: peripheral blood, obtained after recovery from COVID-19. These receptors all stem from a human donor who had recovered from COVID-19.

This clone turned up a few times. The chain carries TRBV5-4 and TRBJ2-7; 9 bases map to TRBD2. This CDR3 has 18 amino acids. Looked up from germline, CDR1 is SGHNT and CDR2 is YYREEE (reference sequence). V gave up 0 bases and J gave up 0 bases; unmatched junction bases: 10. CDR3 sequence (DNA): TGTGCCAGCAGCTTGGGAGATAGCGGGGGATTGAGCTCCTACGAGCAGTACTTC. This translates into CASSLGDSGGLSSYEQYF.

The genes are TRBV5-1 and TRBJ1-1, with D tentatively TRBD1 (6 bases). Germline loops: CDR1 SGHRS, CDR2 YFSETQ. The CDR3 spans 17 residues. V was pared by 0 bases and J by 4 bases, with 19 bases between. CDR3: CASSLVGRGRSATEAFF. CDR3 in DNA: TGCGCCAGCAGCTTGGTGGGCAGGGGCCGAAGTGCCACTGAAGCTTTCTTT.

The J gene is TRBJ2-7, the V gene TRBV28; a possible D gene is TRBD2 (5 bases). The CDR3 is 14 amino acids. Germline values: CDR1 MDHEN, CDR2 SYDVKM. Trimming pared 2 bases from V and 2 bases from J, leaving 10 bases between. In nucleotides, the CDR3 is TGTGCCAGCAGTTTAACGGGAAACACCTACGAGCAGTACTTC. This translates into CASSLTGNTYEQYF.

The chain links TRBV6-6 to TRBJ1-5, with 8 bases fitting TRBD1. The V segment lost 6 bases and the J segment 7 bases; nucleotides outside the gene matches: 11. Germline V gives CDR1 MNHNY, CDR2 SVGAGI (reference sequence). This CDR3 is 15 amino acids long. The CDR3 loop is CASSSDQGAKQPQHF. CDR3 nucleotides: TGTGCCAGCAGCTCCGACCAGGGGGCCAAACAGCCCCAGCATTTT.

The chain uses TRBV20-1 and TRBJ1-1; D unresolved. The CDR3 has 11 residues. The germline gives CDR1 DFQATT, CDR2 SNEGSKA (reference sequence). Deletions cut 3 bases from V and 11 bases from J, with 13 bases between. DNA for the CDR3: TGCAGTGCTAGGATGGGAGATGGGGCTTTCTTT. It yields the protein CSARMGDGAFF.

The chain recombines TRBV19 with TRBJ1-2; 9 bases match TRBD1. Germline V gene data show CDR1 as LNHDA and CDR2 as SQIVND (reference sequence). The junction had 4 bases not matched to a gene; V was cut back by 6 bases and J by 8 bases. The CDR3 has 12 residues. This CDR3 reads CASRGQGEGYTF. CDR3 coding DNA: TGTGCCAGTAGGGGACAGGGTGAGGGCTACACCTTC.

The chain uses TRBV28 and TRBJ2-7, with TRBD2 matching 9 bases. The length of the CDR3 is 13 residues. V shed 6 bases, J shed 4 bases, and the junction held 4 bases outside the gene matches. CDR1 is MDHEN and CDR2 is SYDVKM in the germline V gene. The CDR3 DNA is TGTGCCAGCAGACGTAGCGGGAGTTACGAGCAGTACTTC. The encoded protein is CASRRSGSYEQYF.

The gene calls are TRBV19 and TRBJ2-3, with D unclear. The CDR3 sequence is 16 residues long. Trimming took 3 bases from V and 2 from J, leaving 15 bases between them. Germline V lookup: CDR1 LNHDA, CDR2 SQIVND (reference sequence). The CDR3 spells CASSIQSARNTDTQYF. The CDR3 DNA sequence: TGTGCCAGTAGTATCCAATCTGCCAGGAACACAGATACGCAGTATTTT. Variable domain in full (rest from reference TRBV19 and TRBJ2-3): DGGITQSPKYLFRKEGQNVTLSCEQNLNHDAMYWYRQDPGQGLRLIYYSQIVNDFQKGDIAEGYSVSREKKESFPLTVTSAQKNPTAFYLCASSIQSARNTDTQYFGPGTRLTVL.

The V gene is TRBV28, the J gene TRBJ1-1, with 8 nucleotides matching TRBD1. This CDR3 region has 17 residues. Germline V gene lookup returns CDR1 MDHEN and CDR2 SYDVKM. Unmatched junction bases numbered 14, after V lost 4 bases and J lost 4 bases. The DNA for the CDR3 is TGTGCCAGCAGTTCCGGCCCCGGACAGGGTGAGGGCACTGAAGCTTTCTTT. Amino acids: CASSSGPGQGEGTEAFF.

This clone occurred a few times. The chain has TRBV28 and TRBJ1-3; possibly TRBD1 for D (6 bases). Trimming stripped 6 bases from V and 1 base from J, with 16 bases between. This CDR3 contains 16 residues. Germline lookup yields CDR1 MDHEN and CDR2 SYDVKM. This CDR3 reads CASRKQGFSSGNTIYF. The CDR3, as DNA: TGTGCCAGCAGGAAACAGGGTTTTAGTTCTGGAAACACCATATATTTT.